This TCR beta chain derives from a study of blood T cell repertoires in COVID-19. Trimming shortened V by 5 bases and J by 0 bases, and 8 bases separated the two germline ends. In germline, CDR1 is LGHNT, CDR2 FRNRAP. The CDR3 has 14 residues. Original analysis: It was from reference gene primer amplification that nucleated cell counts were estimated. Clones were read by immunoSEQ multiplex PCR, and TCRdb kept only the in-frame ones, dropping some. The V and J calls and clone size were taken over from that table, and D and trimming were inferred from the DNA. There are around 160,000 clones in the sample; roughly 81% occur only once, and 7% to 10% lies in the top ten.

Sequenced input: peripheral blood. The origin of this receptor is a human donor with acute or convalescent COVID-19. The donor label of this sample is uncertain. The rearrangement uses TRBV12-5 and TRBJ1-5, with D uncertain. CDR3 amino acids: CASGPGYSNQPQHF. CDR3 nucleotide sequence: TGTGCTAGTGGTCCCGGTTATAGCAATCAGCCCCAGCATTTT.